These 18 T cell receptor beta chains were sequenced from one sample in a study of beta chain features in type 1 diabetes (dated by TCRdb to between 2018 and 2020). Libraries were constructed by the immunoSEQ multiplex PCR assay. The entire amount of isolated RNA was reverse transcribed using the High Capacity cDNA Reverse Transcription Kit, so the sequenced TCRB transcripts were expressed ones. Entries here come from immuneACCESS through TCRdb and include only in-frame sequences with V and J called. Some clones fail to appear in such tables; in the studies checked, an unresolved V gene covers under half of the shortfall, and the cause of the remainder is unknown. For this sample the table gives approximately 330,000 clones, of which approximately 9.9% were detected only once. The ten largest clones add up to about 0.015% of the sample. Sequenced: naive CD4+ T cells from blood. The sample's cell subset or site label, in plain terms: true naive CD4+ T cells. The receptors were sampled from a woman aged 25 to 39 in good health.

This clone was detected only a few times. The chain combines TRBV5-1 with TRBJ2-3; D is perhaps TRBD2 (6 bases). Germline CDR1 reads SGHRS; CDR2 reads YFSETQ. This CDR3 comprises 17 residues. Trimming took 1 base from V and 1 from J, leaving 16 bases between them. The CDR3 sequence: CASSLLIGSGRTDTQYF. The CDR3 DNA reads TGCGCCAGCAGCTTGTTGATTGGTAGCGGCCGCACAGATACGCAGTATTTT.

The gene calls are TRBV4-3 and TRBJ1-1; weak D call: TRBD1 (6 bases). Trimming shortened V by 1 base and J by 1 base, and 13 bases separated the two germline ends. Germline V gene lookup returns CDR1 LGHNA and CDR2 YSLEER. CDR3 length equals 16 residues. CDR3 in DNA: TGCGCCAGCAGCCAAGGGGCCCGGGGGGCGAACACTGAAGCTTTCTTT. This codes for CASSQGARGANTEAFF.

This clone showed up just a few times. The chain is built from TRBV7-3 and TRBJ1-1, with TRBD1 matching over 9 bases. J lost 3 bases, V lost 5 bases, and 1 base had no gene match. CDR3 length: 13 residues. The germline CDR1 and CDR2 sequences are SGHTA and FQGTGA. In DNA, the CDR3 is TGTGCCAGCAGCCGGACAGGGGACACTGAAGCTTTCTTT. Translating it yields CASSRTGDTEAFF.

CDR3 bases: TGTGCCAGCAGCAAGGGTCTAGCGGGGTACAATGAGCAGTTCTTC. Its protein is CASSKGLAGYNEQFF. The V call is TRBV11-3, the J call TRBJ2-1, with 9 bases lining up with TRBD2. The germline V gene has CDR1 SGHNT and CDR2 YENEEA. After removal of 5 bases from V and 4 bases from J, the junction contained 6 bases not matched to a gene. The CDR3 has 15 amino acids.

This clone was seen more than once but under ten times. The chain is built from TRBV23-1 and TRBJ2-2; D is uncertain. TRBV23-1 falls under the ORF class, with uncertain function. This CDR3 spans 17 amino acids. V lost 7 bases and J lost 0, with 18 bases in between. CDR3 region: CASTPSDVVTNTGELFF. The CDR3 region has the DNA TGCGCCAGCACCCCTAGTGATGTAGTAACGAACACCGGGGAGCTGTTTTTT.

This clone was seen only a few times. The V gene is TRBV7-6, the J gene TRBJ2-5; D is possibly TRBD2 (5 bases). V lost 5 bases and J 4 bases, leaving 20 bases between the germline ends. CDR1 and CDR2 from the germline V gene are SGHVS and FNYEAQ. The CDR3 totals 16 residues. The CDR3 nucleotides read TGTGCCAGCAGCCGTAATCCGGGAACAGCCGGAGAGACCCAGTACTTC. It is translated as CASSRNPGTAGETQYF.

This chain connects TRBV16 to TRBJ2-5; 7 nucleotides line up with TRBD1. Losses at the gene ends were 0 bases for V and 5 bases for J; bases not matched to a gene: 3. From germline, CDR1 is KGHSY and CDR2 FQNENV. CDR3 length: 14 amino acids. CDR3 bases: TGTGCCAGCAGCCAATCCGCCAGGGGGGAGACCCAGTACTTC. This translates into CASSQSARGETQYF.

CDR3: CASTLLAGGGFREQFF. The CDR3 DNA follows: TGTGCCAGCACCCTCCTAGCGGGAGGGGGATTTAGAGAGCAGTTCTTC. The V gene is TRBV2, the J gene TRBJ2-1; 12 bases align to TRBD2. CDR1 is SNHLY and CDR2 is FYNNEI in the germline V gene. CDR3 length: 16 amino acids. The V gene end was trimmed by 7 bases and the J gene end by 10 bases; junction bases not matched to a gene: 14.

The chain recombines TRBV7-9 with TRBJ2-1; TRBD2 agrees at 14 bases. The CDR3 contains 15 residues. V shed 6 bases, J shed 9 bases, and the junction held 7 bases outside the gene matches. CDR1 is SEHNR and CDR2 is FQNEAQ in the germline V gene (reference sequence). CDR3 in amino acids: CASSQTSGRAPEQFF. CDR3 nucleotides: TGTGCCAGCAGTCAGACTAGCGGGAGGGCCCCTGAGCAGTTCTTC.

This clone appeared a few times. The gene calls are TRBV7-9 and TRBJ1-2; possible D gene TRBD1, 5 bases. Trimming left V 4 bases short and J 6 bases short, with 12 bases between. CDR3 length: 13 amino acids. Germline CDR1 SEHNR, CDR2 FQNEAQ (reference sequence). CDR3 in DNA: TGTGCCAGCAGCTCGGACATCGCCCATGGCTACACCTTC. This sequence encodes CASSSDIAHGYTF.

The table lists this clone with a few counts. The chain uses TRBV7-3 and TRBJ2-3; a weak D match, TRBD2 (5 bases). Trimming took off 5 bases at V and 4 bases at J, with 13 bases between the two ends. In germline, CDR1 is SGHTA, CDR2 FQGTGA. The CDR3 runs 14 residues. The CDR3 sequence: CASSPGGGADTQYF. The CDR3 DNA reads as TGTGCCAGCAGCCCAGGCGGAGGTGCAGATACGCAGTATTTT.

The chain couples TRBV5-1 to TRBJ2-3, with 9 bases that match TRBD2. With 0 bases clipped from V and 0 bases from J, the junction kept 5 bases outside the gene matches. The CDR3 contains 17 residues. Germline lookup yields CDR1 SGHRS and CDR2 YFSETQ. The CDR3 spells CASSLDLAGISTDTQYF. CDR3 bases: TGCGCCAGCAGCTTGGATCTAGCGGGAATAAGCACAGATACGCAGTATTTT.

The rearrangement links TRBV20-1 to TRBJ2-5; D call uncertain. The germline V gene encodes CDR1 DFQATT and CDR2 SNEGSKA (reference sequence). Trimming removed 8 bases at V and 5 bases at J, with 12 bases between. This CDR3 contains 11 residues. The CDR3 spells CSTYPGETQYF. The CDR3 bases are TGCAGTACCTACCCCGGTGAGACCCAGTACTTC.

This clone was recorded a few times. The V and J genes are TRBV13 and TRBJ1-3, with 7 bases identical to TRBD1. Germline V lookup: CDR1 PRHDT, CDR2 FYEKMQ (reference sequence). The CDR3 totals 15 residues. The J segment lost 4 bases and the V segment lost 3 bases, leaving 6 bases of the junction unmatched. CDR3 in amino acids: CASSFGQALGNTIYF. The CDR3 DNA sequence: TGTGCCAGCAGCTTCGGACAGGCTCTCGGAAACACCATATATTTT.

V usage is TRBV9 and J usage is TRBJ2-3; the match to TRBD2 covers 10 bases. The CDR3 is made up of 19 amino acids. Germline V gene data show CDR1 as SGDLS and CDR2 as YYNGEE. Trimming took 0 bases from V and 0 from J; bases not matched to a gene: 10. CDR3 sequence (DNA): TGTGCCAGCAGCGTAGACGTGGCTAGCGGGGGCCCTAGCACAGATACGCAGTATTTT. This translates into CASSVDVASGGPSTDTQYF.

The chain combines TRBV10-2 with TRBJ1-5; D is ambiguous. The V gene lost 6 bases and the J gene lost 2 bases, with 8 bases spanning the gap. Looked up from germline, CDR1 is WSHSY and CDR2 is SAAADI. The CDR3 totals 13 residues. CDR3 loop: CASRMAGNQPQHF. CDR3 nucleotides: TGCGCCAGCAGGATGGCCGGCAATCAGCCCCAGCATTTT.

The V call is TRBV5-8, the J call TRBJ2-1, with a tentative D call TRBD2 (5 bases). The V gene lost 4 bases and the J gene lost 2 bases, with 13 bases spanning the gap. This CDR3 is built from 15 residues. CDR1 is SGHTS, CDR2 YDEGEE, per germline. The CDR3 nucleotides are TGTGCCAGCAGCCAGCTAGCCGATGCCTACAATGAGCAGTTCTTC. Protein product: CASSQLADAYNEQFF.

J is TRBJ2-5 and V is TRBV5-5; 14 nucleotides line up with TRBD2. CDR1 is SGHKS, CDR2 YYEKEE, per germline (reference sequence). This CDR3 is 15 amino acids long. V shed 4 bases and J 4 bases; nucleotides not matched to a gene: 3. Here the CDR3 DNA reads TGTGCCAGCAGCCTCGGACTAGCGGGAGGAGAGACCCAGTACTTC. Protein sequence: CASSLGLAGGETQYF.